The entry below describes one T cell receptor beta chain. Its antigen remains unidentified. Qualities for individual bases were not recorded, and no much larger clone is one base off. To be eligible, patients had to be adults with ileal or ileocolonic Crohn's disease and an indication for ileocolonic resection. Whole ileal mucosal biopsies were kept frozen at -80 degrees C prior to DNA extraction. Genomic DNA was extracted from frozen whole biopsies with a TRizol-based method and quantified on a NanoDrop 2000 spectrophotometer. For commercial TCRB immunosequencing, around 500 nanograms of biopsy DNA were submitted for each sample. Adaptive Biotechnology amplified CDR3 regions from genomic DNA with a two-step multiplex PCR that controlled for amplification bias. Primers covering every V and J gene segment were used in the first PCR, while barcodes and Illumina adapters were added in the second PCR. An Illumina instrument was used to sequence the CDR3 libraries. As for the original processing: Analysis combined the vendor-provided pipelines with custom analysis of raw data in R/Bioconductor under R version 3.3.0. Clonality, which ranges from 0 to 1, was calculated as the inverse of the normalised Shannon entropy across all productive clones. High-frequency clones were defined as the share of the repertoire taken up by the top 100 clones, keeping only clones that passed a 95% confidence test. Repertoire diversity was measured with the Simpson index, and overlap between samples was measured with the Morisita-Horn index. Drawn from immuneACCESS, this table holds only the in-frame rearrangements with V and J called that TCRdb kept. Clones are partly lost; checked studies trace under half to an unresolved V gene and leave the rest unexplained. The D gene and trimming were derived from the DNA, and the V and J assignments and clone size from that table. The sample has thousands of clones on record, 75% to 85% of them singletons. In total, the top ten clones hold 8.1% of the sample.

This sample is part of a study of T cell repertoires in ileal Crohn's disease (dated by TCRdb to the late 2010s). For the wider study: Median disease duration was around 8 years, and under 40% of patients were identified as active smokers at the time of surgery. Every patient underwent surgery because of a complication, which was stricturing disease in around 61% and penetrating disease in around 39%. Roughly half of the patients were given postoperative therapy, with fewer than 12 receiving thiopurines and some 19 receiving anti-TNF agents. A prospective multicentre cohort supplied the roughly 57 Crohn's disease patients whose TCR repertoires were analysed. The study was conducted in parallel with a multicentre cohort that was designed to identify predictors of early endoscopic recurrence following ileocolonic resection. A Rutgeerts score above i0 was used to define endoscopic postoperative recurrence. A total of around 170 mucosal samples from 60 or so patients were sequenced, collected from several sites on the surgical specimen as well as at postoperative endoscopy. What the work shows at the level of the full study, not this receptor alone: Sorted CD8 T cells carried more high-frequency clones than CD4 T cells, suggesting mucosal expansions were mainly CD8. Compared with non-smokers, patients who were active smokers at surgery showed a significantly higher proportion of clonal expansions (about 27% vs 20%, p=0.02). Higher percentages of high-frequency clones at the time of surgery were linked to endoscopic recurrence, and every patient with clonality above 26.8% (18/57) had recurrence. Mucosal CD4 and CD8 T cells were sorted and sequenced only in a subgroup of patients, whose size was not stated.

The CDR3 starts with the cysteine, ends with the phenylalanine, and has 17 residues. Solely the CDR3 DNA is kept, with 51 bases framed from the first base. The germline V gene provides CDR1 SGHTA and CDR2 FQGTGA. The junction carries 11 bases between V and J, which are trimmed by 1 base and 1 base respectively. The rearrangement combines TRBV7-3 with TRBJ2-6; D gene: possibly TRBD2, on 5 matching bases. The TCR comes from an adult with Crohn's disease. The sample taken for sequencing was ileal tissue. The DNA sequence is given as TGTGCCAGCAGCTTAAGATCGACGGGATCTGGGGCCAACGTCCTGACTTTC. Its protein reads: CASSLRSTGSGANVLTF.